These T cell receptor beta chains were read from a single sample in a study of cytomegalovirus exposure and HLA in healthy donors. Data came from immunoSEQ multiplex PCR; TCRdb stores just in-frame clones and leaves some out. This table holds 80,000 to 100,000 clones, around 80% found once. The sample was PBMCs. These TCRs come from a man between 40 and 49 years old in good health and CMV-seronegative. CDR3s include the opening cysteine and the closing phenylalanine or tryptophan. A D gene is named only where the DNA matches it firmly. Only part of the rows carry a size: once, few, many, or a class if the clone is expanded.

V gene	D gene	J gene	clone size	CDR3 DNA	CDR3 protein
TRBV27	TRBD2	TRBJ2-1	once	TGTGCCAGCAGTTTATTTGGGACTACCAGCTCCTACAATGAGCAGTTCTTC	CASSLFGTTSSYNEQFF
TRBV30	.	TRBJ2-7	.	TGTGCCTGGGCCTCGGACATTTCCTACGAGCAGTACTTC	CAWASDISYEQYF
TRBV10-1	TRBD1	TRBJ1-1	once	TGCGCCAGTCAGGGACAGAAGAACACTGAAGCTTTCTTT	CASQGQKNTEAFF
TRBV10-3	TRBD2	TRBJ2-7	.	TGTGCGATCGGCGGGGGTCTGGACGAGCAGTACTTC	CAIGGGLDEQYF
TRBV10-3	.	TRBJ1-3	.	TGTGCCGCCCGAGCTCAGGGTGGAAACACCATATATTTT	CAARAQGGNTIYF
TRBV10-2	TRBD1	TRBJ1-1	few	TGCGCCAGCGGCCGGACAGGGGGATCGAGCACTGAAGCTTTCTTT	CASGRTGGSSTEAFF
TRBV9	.	TRBJ1-1	few	TGTGCCAGCAGCGTTGGCCCCGCAGACACTGAAGCTTTCTTT	CASSVGPADTEAFF
TRBV7-2	TRBD1	TRBJ2-1	.	TGTGCCAGCAGTCCAAGTAGGGGACAGTACAATGAGCAGTTCTTC	CASSPSRGQYNEQFF
TRBV27	.	TRBJ1-1	.	TGTGCCAGCAGTTTGTCGGGATTCACTGAAGCTTTCTTT	CASSLSGFTEAFF
TRBV6-5	.	TRBJ1-5	once	TGTGCCAGCAGTTACTTACGAGGGCCCCAGCATTTT	CASSYLRGPQHF
TRBV9	.	TRBJ1-1	.	TGTGCCAGCAGCGTAGACCCGGGGGGGGCCATGAACACTGAAGCTTTCTTT	CASSVDPGGAMNTEAFF
TRBV28	.	TRBJ2-2	.	TGTGCCAGCAGTTTACCCGGCGTAGGGGCCGGGGAGCTGTTTTTT	CASSLPGVGAGELFF
TRBV11-2	.	TRBJ2-7	.	TGTGCCAGCAGCTTAGTCAGAGGGTACGAGCAGTACTTC	CASSLVRGYEQYF
TRBV9	TRBD1	TRBJ2-5	.	TGTGCCAGCAGTGACAGGGGTTTCCAAGAGACCCAGTACTTC	CASSDRGFQETQYF
TRBV7-8	.	TRBJ2-2	.	TGTGCCAGCAGCCAAGTTATGGCCACCGGGGAGCTGTTTTTT	CASSQVMATGELFF